What follows describes a single TCR beta chain. The data were obtained in a study of OX40 agonist ivuxolimab in advanced cancers. The repertoire was sequenced with immunoSEQ multiplex PCR; TCRdb's copy has only in-frame clones and lacks some. This table holds roughly 90,000 clones, about 85% found once. Trimming removed 0 bases at V and 4 bases at J, with 13 bases between. Germline values: CDR1 SGDLS, CDR2 YYNGEE. The CDR3 is made up of 16 amino acids. Source: CD4+ or CD8+ T cells sorted from blood, taken in a trial of the OX40 agonist ivuxolimab. This chain joins TRBV9 and TRBJ2-2, with a weak D call TRBD1 (6 bases). This sequence was found in an adult with an advanced solid tumor such as melanoma, head and neck, liver or kidney cancer. The CDR3 DNA follows: TGTGCCAGCAGCGTAGTCGCAGGGGTGGTCACCGGGGAGCTGTTTTTT. It specifies CASSVVAGVVTGELFF. The full variable domain, with the rest looked up from reference TRBV9 and TRBJ2-2, is DSGVTQTPKHLITATGQRVTLRCSPRSGDLSVYWYQQSLDQGLQFLIQYYNGEERAKGNILERFSAQQFPDLHSELNLSSLELGDSALYFCASSVVAGVVTGELFFGEGSRLTVL.